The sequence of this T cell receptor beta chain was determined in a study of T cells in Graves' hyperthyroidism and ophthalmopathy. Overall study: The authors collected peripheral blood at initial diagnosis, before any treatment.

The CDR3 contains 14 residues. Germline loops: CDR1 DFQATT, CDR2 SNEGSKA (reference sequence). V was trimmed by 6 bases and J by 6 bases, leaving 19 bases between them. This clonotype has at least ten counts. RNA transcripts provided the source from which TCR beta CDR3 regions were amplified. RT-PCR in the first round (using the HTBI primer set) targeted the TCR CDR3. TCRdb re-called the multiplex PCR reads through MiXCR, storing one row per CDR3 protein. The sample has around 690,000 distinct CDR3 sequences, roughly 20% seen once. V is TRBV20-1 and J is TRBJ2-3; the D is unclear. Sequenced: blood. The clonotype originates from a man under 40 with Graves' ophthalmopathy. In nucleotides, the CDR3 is TGCAGTGCCCCTTGGGGAAGCGCAAGTGATACGCAGTATTTT. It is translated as CSAPWGSASDTQYF.